A single TCR beta chain is shown here with its context. Its antigen is unknown. Germline assignment: CDR1 SGHRS and CDR2 YFSETQ. V lost 4 bases to trimming and J lost 4 bases, with 14 bases between them. There are 14 residues in the CDR3. This sample was taken from a study of T-cell memory formation after mild COVID-19. Study-wide results and limits: A subset of responding clones appeared in pre-infection memory, suggesting cross-reactive memory joined. Clones that contracted from day 15 to 85 were balanced CD4/CD8, while later expanders leaned CD4+. Contracting CD4+ clones lay largely in CM and EM, with CD8+ ones residing in EMRA.

One entry per CDR3 protein, called by TCRdb with MiXCR from the 5' RACE reads. The table lists 13,000 or so distinct CDR3 sequences, 9.5% to 15% of them singletons. The sequenced material came from PBMCs or a T cell subset sorted from them (not recorded which). The chain employs TRBV5-1 and TRBJ2-5, with a possible D match to TRBD1 (7 bases). The clonotype was recovered from an adult woman who had mild COVID-19 (a few samples of this study predate the infection). Cell type and time point are not known. The CDR3, as DNA: TGCGCCAGCAGCGACAGGGTCGGGGGAGAGACCCAGTACTTC. Protein sequence: CASSDRVGGETQYF.